This entry is about one T cell receptor beta chain. Its antigen has not been determined. No clone much larger than this one lies a single base away; base qualities are absent. TCRbeta CDR3 regions were amplified from genomic DNA by means of the immunoSEQ Assay, a bias-controlled multiplex PCR. The authors' pipeline ran thus. Nucleated cell counts per sample were estimated from amplification of reference gene primers within the assay. Sequence reads were collapsed and filtered to measure the absolute abundance of every unique TCRbeta CDR3 rearrangement. For each sample, productive Simpson clonality was calculated as the square root of Simpson's diversity index across productive rearrangements. What TCRdb holds here is the immuneACCESS table cut down to in-frame rearrangements. Part of the clones is not present; checked against another copy, under half of the missing clones reflect an unresolved V gene, and the others are unexplained. The V and J calls and clone size come from that table; D and trimming were worked out from the DNA. The sample data list about 200,000 clones, and 70% to 85% of these were observed just once. The top ten clones comprise 15% of the sample.

The data derive from a study of blood T cell repertoires in COVID-19 (dated by TCRdb to 2020 to 2021). The study in broad terms: The collaborator samples originated in the United States, Italy and Spain and spanned the acute and convalescent phases of COVID-19. The dataset comprised deeply sampled blood TCRbeta repertoires from subjects exposed to, actively infected with, or recovered from COVID-19. Where available, HLA class I and class II types were taken from metadata supplied by the sample provider and were not determined by assay-based typing. Samples came from the ongoing ImmuneRACE study (first 160 participants) plus 1,254 subjects from 6 global collaborators. The prospective study material was composed of cDNA or gDNA derived from T cells, B-cell-depleted T cells, or PBMCs. A freely available public database, intended as a resource for researchers studying the immune response to SARS-CoV-2, is where the repertoires were released. Sample metadata almost always included a de-identified subject ID, COVID-19 status, age in years and sex.

The research as a whole found: The quantity of clinical and demographic metadata differed by source and by participant and was supplied without curation.

Enrolling through a virtual design, the prospective study's participants ranged in age from roughly 18 to 89 years and lived across roughly 24 United States geographic areas. Cohort assignment in the prospective study relied on participant-reported clinical history from a screening survey and a study questionnaire. Recovered participants in ImmuneRACE Cohort 3 were defined as having two consecutive negative NP/OP PCR tests, clearance from a healthcare professional, or resolution of symptoms. Mobile phlebotomists in the prospective study collected whole blood, serum and a nasopharyngeal or oropharyngeal swab from every participant. Additional blood draws and questionnaires over an approximately 2-month period could optionally be provided by prospective study participants. Before DNA extraction, prospective study blood samples were shipped either frozen or at room temperature. CDR1 and CDR2, per the germline V gene, are MDHEN and SYDVKM. The junction shows trimming of 3 bases on V and 5 bases on J, plus 6 bases between the germline ends. From the cysteine through the phenylalanine, the CDR3 covers 12 amino acids. Left in the record is the CDR3 DNA by itself, 36 bases read in frame from the first base.

The chain joins TRBV28 to TRBJ2-3; no D gene can be assigned with confidence. The sequence came from a man in his forties who had recovered from COVID-19. Sequenced input: PBMCs or T cells enriched from blood (not recorded which). The CDR3 reads as follows: CASSLARDTQYF. The nucleotides are TGTGCCAGCAGTTTGGCTAGAGATACGCAGTATTTT.